These 19 T cell receptor beta chains were all obtained from the same sample, sequenced in a study of cytomegalovirus exposure and HLA in healthy donors. Use of 60 Vbeta and 13 Jbeta primers characterized the PCR. Some clones are missing from TCRdb's copy, which holds only in-frame ones; the method was immunoSEQ multiplex PCR. The sample shows about 180,000 clones, 75% to 80% of them seen only once. The sequencing sample was made of PBMCs. The receptors originated from a man aged 40-49 years in good health and CMV-seropositive.

V usage is TRBV2 and J usage is TRBJ1-2; D uncertain. Trimming removed 8 bases from V and 8 bases from J, with 15 bases in between. The CDR3 has 12 amino acids. From germline, CDR1 is SNHLY and CDR2 FYNNEI. CDR3 sequence reads: CASSGQGRGYTF. The CDR3 DNA is TGTGCCAGCTCCGGGCAAGGGAGAGGCTACACCTTC.

The V call is TRBV19, the J call TRBJ2-7; maybe TRBD2 (6 bases). V gave up 7 bases and J gave up 2 bases, with 12 bases separating them. This CDR3 is built from 13 residues. The germline V gene has CDR1 LNHDA and CDR2 SQIVND (reference sequence). The CDR3 coding sequence is TGTGCCAGTATTGGCGGGGCCCCCTACGAGCAGTACTTC. Translating gives CASIGGAPYEQYF.

The chain uses TRBV5-1 and TRBJ1-5; D is uncertain. There are 16 residues in the CDR3. The V end was cut by 0 bases, the J end by 1 base, with 11 bases between. CDR1 SGHRS and CDR2 YFSETQ come from the germline V gene. The CDR3 DNA reads TGCGCCAGCAGCTTGGAGCCAGGCGGGAGCAATCAGCCCCAGCATTTT. As protein: CASSLEPGGSNQPQHF.

V and J are TRBV30 and TRBJ1-2; no clear D gene. V was trimmed by 2 bases and J by 7 bases, leaving 11 bases between them. CDR1 is GTSNPN and CDR2 is SVGIG in the germline V gene (reference sequence). The CDR3 covers 12 residues. CDR3 DNA sequence: TGTGCCTGGAGTCCCCGGGGAAGTGGCTACACCTTC. Protein: CAWSPRGSGYTF.

The chain combines TRBV28 with TRBJ2-2; tentatively, D is TRBD2 (6 bases). This CDR3 has 14 amino acids. V lost 5 bases and J 6 bases, leaving 13 bases between the germline ends. The germline gives CDR1 MDHEN, CDR2 SYDVKM. CDR3 nucleotide sequence: TGTGCCAGCAGTCCTGGGGGGAAACCCGGGGAGCTGTTTTTT. This gives the protein CASSPGGKPGELFF. Based on the CDR3 plus reference TRBV28 and TRBJ2-2, the full variable domain is DVKVTQSSRYLVKRTGEKVFLECVQDMDHENMFWYRQDPGLGLRLIYFSYDVKMKEKGDIPEGYSVSREKKERFSLILESASTNQTSMYLCASSPGGKPGELFFGEGSRLTVL.

The V call is TRBV6-4, the J call TRBJ1-5; possible D gene TRBD1, 5 bases. CDR1 is MRHNA, CDR2 SNTAGT, per germline. Trimming shortened V by 4 bases and J by 4 bases, and 8 bases separated the two germline ends. The CDR3 extends over 13 amino acids. CDR3 sequence reads: CASSGGENQPQHF. CDR3 nucleotides: TGTGCCAGCAGTGGGGGGGAAAATCAGCCCCAGCATTTT.

The rearrangement joins TRBV28 to TRBJ2-7; D is possibly TRBD1 (6 bases). The CDR3 contains 12 residues. The V and J ends lost 8 bases and 3 bases respectively, with 11 bases between them. Germline CDR1 is MDHEN and CDR2 is SYDVKM. CDR3 coding DNA: TGTGCCAGCCGACAGGCCGACTACGAGCAGTACTTC. Translating it yields CASRQADYEQYF.

The chain has TRBV2 and TRBJ2-5, with a possible D match to TRBD2 (6 bases). V lost 7 bases and J 0 bases, leaving 12 bases between the germline ends. Germline assignment: CDR1 SNHLY and CDR2 FYNNEI. The CDR3 runs to 14 residues. CDR3: CASNRDSHQETQYF. The CDR3 DNA reads TGTGCCAGCAATCGGGACTCGCACCAAGAGACCCAGTACTTC.

The rearrangement uses TRBV9 and TRBJ2-1; maybe TRBD2 (5 bases). This CDR3 contains 15 residues. Trimming removed 0 bases at V and 5 bases at J, with 12 bases between. Germline loops: CDR1 SGDLS, CDR2 YYNGEE. CDR3 in amino acids: CASSVAGRANNEQFF. CDR3 DNA sequence: TGTGCCAGCAGCGTAGCGGGGAGAGCCAACAATGAGCAGTTCTTC.

This chain links TRBV6-1 with TRBJ2-1; the D gene is possibly TRBD1 (5 bases). The V and J ends lost 0 bases and 4 bases respectively, with 10 bases between them. Per the germline V gene, CDR1 is MNHNS and CDR2 is SASEGT. The CDR3 is made up of 15 amino acids. The chain's CDR3 is CASSEARAGYNEQFF. The CDR3 DNA reads TGTGCCAGCAGTGAAGCGCGCGCAGGGTACAATGAGCAGTTCTTC.

V is TRBV7-9 and J is TRBJ2-2; TRBD2 matches 9 bases. The CDR3 totals 16 residues. Germline CDR1 is SEHNR and CDR2 is FQNEAQ (reference sequence). V dropped 2 bases and J dropped 3; count of bases not matched to a gene: 4. CDR3 DNA: TGTGCCAGCAGCTTACATCGACTAGCGGACACCGGGGAGCTGTTTTTT. Translation: CASSLHRLADTGELFF.

The chain couples TRBV12-5 to TRBJ1-4; D unclear. Germline CDR1 reads LGHNT; CDR2 reads FRNRAP. V shed 0 bases and J shed 8 bases, with 13 bases lying between them. CDR3 length: 15 amino acids. CDR3 coding DNA: TGTGCTAGTGGTTTGGTAATTGCGTATAGCGAAAAACTGTTTTTT. Encoded protein: CASGLVIAYSEKLFF.

The chain combines TRBV18 with TRBJ2-1, with D possibly being TRBD2 (5 bases). Germline values: CDR1 KGHSH, CDR2 LQKENI. V shed 0 bases and J shed 6 bases, with 9 bases lying between them. The CDR3 is 14 residues long. CDR3 sequence reads: CASSPPSGFNEQFF. For the CDR3, the DNA is TGTGCCAGCTCACCACCTTCGGGATTCAATGAGCAGTTCTTC. Drawing the rest from reference TRBV18 and TRBJ2-1, the complete variable domain is NAGVMQNPRHLVRRRGQEARLRCSPMKGHSHVYWYRQLPEEGLKFMVYLQKENIIDESGMPKERFSAEFPKEGPSILRIQQVVRGDSAAYFCASSPPSGFNEQFFGPGTRLTVL.

The J gene is TRBJ1-1, the V gene TRBV11-2, with 7 positions matching TRBD1. Trimming at V came to 5 bases and at J to 3 bases, leaving 3 bases not matched to a gene. This CDR3 spans 13 amino acids. Germline values: CDR1 SGHAT, CDR2 FQNNGV. The DNA for the CDR3 is TGTGCCAGCAGCGGTGACAGGGACACTGAAGCTTTCTTT. Translating it yields CASSGDRDTEAFF.

V usage is TRBV29-1 and J usage is TRBJ2-1; a weak D match, TRBD1 (6 bases). The CDR3 extends over 14 amino acids. Germline V gene sequence: CDR1 SQVTM, CDR2 ANQGSEA. Trimming cost V 7 bases and J 0 bases, with 13 bases left between them. The CDR3 DNA is TGCAGCGCTTTGGGGGCAAACTCCTACAATGAGCAGTTCTTC. Translating gives CSALGANSYNEQFF.

This sequence joins TRBV6-5 and TRBJ2-7; 11 nucleotides line up with TRBD2. The CDR3 consists of 15 residues. The junction had 8 bases not matched to a gene; V was cut back by 6 bases and J by 4 bases. Germline-derived CDR1 and CDR2 are MNHEY and SVGAGI. The DNA of the CDR3 is TGTGCCAGCAGGACCTCAACTAGCGGGAGTTACGAGCAGTACTTC. Translated, it gives CASRTSTSGSYEQYF.

Written as DNA, the CDR3 is TGTGCCAGCAGTCTCCACGGGACAGGGTTCTACAATGAGCAGTTCTTC. Its translation: CASSLHGTGFYNEQFF. The V call is TRBV28, the J call TRBJ2-1; TRBD1 aligns across 9 bases. Germline values: CDR1 MDHEN, CDR2 SYDVKM. This CDR3 is 16 amino acids long. V trimming: 5 bases; J trimming: 3 bases; junction bases outside the gene matches: 8.

The genes are TRBV5-4 and TRBJ2-3; 7 bases match TRBD2. The CDR3 loop spans 15 amino acids. Trimming cost V 5 bases and J 4 bases; bases outside gene matches: 10. CDR1 is SGHNT, CDR2 YYREEE, per germline (reference sequence). CDR3 sequence (DNA): TGTGCCAGCAGTGGGAGGGGTTCGGGTGCAGATACGCAGTATTTT. Residues: CASSGRGSGADTQYF. Based on the CDR3 plus reference TRBV5-4 and TRBJ2-3, the full variable domain is ETGVTQSPTHLIKTRGQQVTLRCSSQSGHNTVSWYQQALGQGPQFIFQYYREEENGRGNFPPRFSGLQFPNYSSELNVNALELDDSALYLCASSGRGSGADTQYFGPGTRLTVL.

V and J are TRBV11-3 and TRBJ2-4; D gene uncertain. The V end lost 1 base, the J end lost 0 bases, and 13 bases lay between the germline ends. Germline V CDR1 and CDR2: SGHNT, YENEEA. This CDR3 is 17 amino acids long. The CDR3 bases are TGTGCCAGCAGCTTAGGTCGGCGGTCCCTAGCCAAAAACATTCAGTACTTC. This encodes CASSLGRRSLAKNIQYF.